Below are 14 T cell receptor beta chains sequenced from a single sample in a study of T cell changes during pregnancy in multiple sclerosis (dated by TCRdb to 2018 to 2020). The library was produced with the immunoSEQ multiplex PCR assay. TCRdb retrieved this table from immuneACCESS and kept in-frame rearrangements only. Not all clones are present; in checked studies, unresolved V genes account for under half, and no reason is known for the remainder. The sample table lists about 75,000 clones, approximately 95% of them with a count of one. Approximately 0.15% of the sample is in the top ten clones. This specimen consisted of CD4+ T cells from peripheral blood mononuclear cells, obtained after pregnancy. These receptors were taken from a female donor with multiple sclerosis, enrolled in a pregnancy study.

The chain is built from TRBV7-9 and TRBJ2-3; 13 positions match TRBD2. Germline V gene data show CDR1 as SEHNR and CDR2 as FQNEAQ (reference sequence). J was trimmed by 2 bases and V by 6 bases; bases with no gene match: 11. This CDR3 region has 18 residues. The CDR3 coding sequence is TGTGCCAGCAGACCGGGACTAGCGGGACCGAAATTCACAGATACGCAGTATTTT. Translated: CASRPGLAGPKFTDTQYF. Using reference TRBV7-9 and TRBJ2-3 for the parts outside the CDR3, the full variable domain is DTGVSQNPRHKITKRGQNVTFRCDPISEHNRLYWYRQTLGQGPEFLTYFQNEAQLEKSRLLSDRFSAERPKGSFSTLEIQRTEQGDSAMYLCASRPGLAGPKFTDTQYFGPGTRLTVL.

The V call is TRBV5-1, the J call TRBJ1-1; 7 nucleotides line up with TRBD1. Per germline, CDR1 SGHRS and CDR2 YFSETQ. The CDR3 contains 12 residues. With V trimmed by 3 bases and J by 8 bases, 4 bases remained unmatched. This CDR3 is CASSSGTVEAFF. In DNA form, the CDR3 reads TGCGCCAGCAGCTCAGGGACAGTCGAAGCTTTCTTT.

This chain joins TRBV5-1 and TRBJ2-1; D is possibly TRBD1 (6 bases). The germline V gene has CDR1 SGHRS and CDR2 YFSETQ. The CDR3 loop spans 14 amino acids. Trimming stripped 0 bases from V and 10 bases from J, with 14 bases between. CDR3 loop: CASSLALPQGEQFF. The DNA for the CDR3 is TGCGCCAGCAGCTTGGCACTCCCTCAGGGGGAGCAGTTCTTC.

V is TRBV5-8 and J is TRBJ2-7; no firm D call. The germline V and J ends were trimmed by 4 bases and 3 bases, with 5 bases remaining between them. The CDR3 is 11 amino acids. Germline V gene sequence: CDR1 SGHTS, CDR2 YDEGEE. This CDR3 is CASSPFYEQYF. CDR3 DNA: TGTGCCAGCAGCCCCTTCTACGAGCAGTACTTC.

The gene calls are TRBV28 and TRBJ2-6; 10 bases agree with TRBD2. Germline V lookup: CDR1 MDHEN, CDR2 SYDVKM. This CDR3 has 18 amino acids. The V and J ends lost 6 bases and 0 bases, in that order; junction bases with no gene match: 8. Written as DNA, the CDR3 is TGTGCCAGCAGGGCGACTAGCGGGTCGATCTCTGGGGCCAACGTCCTGACTTTC. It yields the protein CASRATSGSISGANVLTF.

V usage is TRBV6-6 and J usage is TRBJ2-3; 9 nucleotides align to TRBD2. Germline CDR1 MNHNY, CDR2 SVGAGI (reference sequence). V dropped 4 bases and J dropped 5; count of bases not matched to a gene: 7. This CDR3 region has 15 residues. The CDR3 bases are TGTGCCAGCAGTTTAGCGGGAGAGGGGGGAGATACGCAGTATTTT. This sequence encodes CASSLAGEGGDTQYF.

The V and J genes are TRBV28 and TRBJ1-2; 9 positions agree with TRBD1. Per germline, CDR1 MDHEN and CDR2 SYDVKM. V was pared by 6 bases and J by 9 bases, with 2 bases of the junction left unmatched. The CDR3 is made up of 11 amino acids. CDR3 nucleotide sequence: TGTGCCAGCAGCGACAGGGGGAGCTACACCTTC. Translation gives CASSDRGSYTF.

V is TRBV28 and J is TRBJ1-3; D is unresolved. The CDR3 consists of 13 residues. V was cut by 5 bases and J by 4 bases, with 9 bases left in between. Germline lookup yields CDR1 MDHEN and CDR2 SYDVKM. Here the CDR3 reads CASSRYAGNTIYF. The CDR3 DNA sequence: TGTGCCAGCAGTAGATATGCGGGAAACACCATATATTTT.

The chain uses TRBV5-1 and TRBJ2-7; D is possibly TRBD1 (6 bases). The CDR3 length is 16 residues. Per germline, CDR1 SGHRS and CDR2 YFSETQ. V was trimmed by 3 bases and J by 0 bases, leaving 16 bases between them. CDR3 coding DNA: TGCGCCAGCAGCTGGGGGCTGCGGCCCTCCTCCTACGAGCAGTACTTC. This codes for CASSWGLRPSSYEQYF.

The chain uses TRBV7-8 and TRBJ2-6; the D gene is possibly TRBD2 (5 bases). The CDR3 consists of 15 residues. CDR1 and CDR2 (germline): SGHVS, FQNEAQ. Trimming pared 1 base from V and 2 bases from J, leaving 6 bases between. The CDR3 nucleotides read TGTGCCAGCAGCTTAGGAGCGGCTGGGGCCAACGTCCTGACTTTC. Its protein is CASSLGAAGANVLTF.

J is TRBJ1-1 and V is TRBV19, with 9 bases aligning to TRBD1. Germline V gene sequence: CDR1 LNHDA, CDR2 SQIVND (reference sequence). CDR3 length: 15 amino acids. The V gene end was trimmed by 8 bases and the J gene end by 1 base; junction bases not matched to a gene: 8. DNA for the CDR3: TGTGCCAGTTCACCCTGGGGACAGGGGAACACTGAAGCTTTCTTT. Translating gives CASSPWGQGNTEAFF.

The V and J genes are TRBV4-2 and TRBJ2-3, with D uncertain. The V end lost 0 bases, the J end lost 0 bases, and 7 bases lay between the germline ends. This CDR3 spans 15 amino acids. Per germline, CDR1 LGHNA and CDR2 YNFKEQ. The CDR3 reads CASSQEWASTDTQYF. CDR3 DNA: TGTGCCAGCAGCCAAGAATGGGCTAGCACAGATACGCAGTATTTT.

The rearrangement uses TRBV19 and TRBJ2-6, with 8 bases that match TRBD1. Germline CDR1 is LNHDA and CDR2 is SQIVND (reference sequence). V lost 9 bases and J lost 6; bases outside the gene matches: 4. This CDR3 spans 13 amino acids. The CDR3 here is CASNRGAANVLTF. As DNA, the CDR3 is TGTGCCAGCAACAGGGGGGCGGCCAACGTCCTGACTTTC.

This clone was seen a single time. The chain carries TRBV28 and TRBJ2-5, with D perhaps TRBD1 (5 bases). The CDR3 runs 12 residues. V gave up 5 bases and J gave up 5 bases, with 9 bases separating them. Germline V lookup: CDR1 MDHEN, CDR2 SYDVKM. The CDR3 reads CASSPGWETQYF. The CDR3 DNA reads TGTGCCAGCAGTCCAGGGTGGGAGACCCAGTACTTC.